The T cell receptor beta chain described here comes from a study of blood T cells in healthy people across ages. It was with a sample-barcoded 5' primer and a J-beta primer mix that a second PCR of roughly 7 to 12 cycles was run. All cDNA molecules were each tagged by a template-switch adaptor with 12 random nucleotides. MiXCR, applied by TCRdb to the 5' RACE reads, yields one record per CDR3 protein. The sample consists of around 870,000 distinct CDR3 sequences, roughly 26% of them appearing once. CDR1 and CDR2 from the germline V gene are SQVTM and ANQGSEA. The CDR3 is 15 amino acids. Trimming cost V 2 bases and J 6 bases; bases outside gene matches: 7. Study-wide results and caveats: A strong correlation was found between TCR beta diversity and the percentage of naive T cells. A conclusive naive versus antigen-experienced comparison was prevented by the unsorted PBMCs. More naive CD4+ cells and higher diversity were found in long-lived than in aged donors.

This clonotype was found many times. Its target is not known. The chain employs TRBV29-1 and TRBJ2-1; TRBD2 aligns across 10 bases. The specimen was blood. The receptor was derived from a woman over 75 in good health. The CDR3 loop reads CSVELLAGEFNEQFF. In DNA form, the CDR3 reads TGCAGCGTTGAATTGCTAGCGGGGGAATTCAATGAGCAGTTCTTC.